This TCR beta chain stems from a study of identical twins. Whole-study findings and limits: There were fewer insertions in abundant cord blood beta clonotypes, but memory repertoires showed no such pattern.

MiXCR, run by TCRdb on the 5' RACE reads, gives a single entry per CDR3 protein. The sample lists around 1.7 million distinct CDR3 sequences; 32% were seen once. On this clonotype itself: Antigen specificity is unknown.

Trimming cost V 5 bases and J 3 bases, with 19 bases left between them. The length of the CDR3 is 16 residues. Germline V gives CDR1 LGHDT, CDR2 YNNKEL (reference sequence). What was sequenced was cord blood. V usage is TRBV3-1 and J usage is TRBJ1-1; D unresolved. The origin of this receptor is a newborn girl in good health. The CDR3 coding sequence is TGTGCCAGCAGCGCCGGGCCCCTCATATACTACACTGAAGCTTTCTTT. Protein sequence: CASSAGPLIYYTEAFF. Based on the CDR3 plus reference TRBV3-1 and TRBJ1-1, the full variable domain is DTAVSQTPKYLVTQMGNDKSIKCEQNLGHDTMYWYKQDSKKFLKIMFSYNNKELIINETVPNRFSPKSPDKAHLNLHINSLELGDSAVYFCASSAGPLIYYTEAFFGQGTRLTVV.